Each of the 4 T cell receptor beta chains below was sequenced from the same sample in a study of blood T cell repertoires in COVID-19. Produced via immunoSEQ multiplex PCR; TCRdb's table is partial and in-frame only. The sample includes 88,000 or so clones, around 86% of them seen just once. Sequencing used peripheral blood. The origin of the receptors is a man aged 55 to 70 with acute or convalescent COVID-19.

The chain employs TRBV11-2 and TRBJ2-7; 7 bases match TRBD1. This CDR3 comprises 14 residues. The V segment lost 4 bases and the J segment 2 bases; nucleotides outside the gene matches: 5. CDR1 and CDR2 (germline): SGHAT, FQNNGV. Here the CDR3 reads CASSYNRGAYEQYF. The CDR3 DNA reads as TGTGCCAGCAGCTATAACAGGGGAGCCTACGAGCAGTACTTC.

V gene TRBV29-1 combines with J gene TRBJ2-3, with 7 bases matching TRBD2. V was pared by 8 bases and J by 6 bases, with 5 bases of the junction left unmatched. CDR3 length equals 11 residues. Germline CDR1 SQVTM, CDR2 ANQGSEA. The CDR3, as DNA: TGCAGCTCCGGGACTATGGATACGCAGTATTTT. Translated: CSSGTMDTQYF.

The chain uses TRBV6-2 or TRBV6-3 and TRBJ2-1; 10 nucleotides line up with TRBD2. Germline values: CDR1 MNHEY, CDR2 SVGEGT. This CDR3 is 16 amino acids long. V shed 2 bases and J 8 bases; nucleotides not matched to a gene: 9. CDR3: CASSYELGGLADEQFF. The DNA of the CDR3 is TGTGCCAGCAGTTACGAGTTGGGCGGACTAGCGGATGAGCAGTTCTTC.

J is TRBJ1-2 and V is TRBV21-1; the table names TRBD1, a call not compared with the DNA. TRBV21-1 is designated a pseudogene. The CDR3 spans 19 residues. For the CDR3, the DNA is TGTGCCAGCAGTCCTCCCCCCCCAACAGGGGGCGCAGGGAACTATGGCTACACCTTC. It specifies CASSPPPPTGGAGNYGYTF.